The 11 T cell receptor beta chains below all came from one sample that was sequenced in a study of cytomegalovirus exposure and HLA in healthy donors. 13 Jbeta primers and 60 Vbeta primers were used for the PCR. The table came from immunoSEQ multiplex PCR; TCRdb's copy has only in-frame clones and leaves some out. The data contain about 120,000 clones, about 73% of them singletons. What was sequenced was PBMCs. These receptors were taken from a woman aged 40-49 years in good health and CMV-seropositive.

The chain employs TRBV6-5 and TRBJ1-4; D gene ambiguous. Trimming pared 6 bases from V and 0 bases from J, leaving 8 bases between. CDR3 length equals 14 residues. CDR1 and CDR2 (germline): MNHEY, SVGAGI. The CDR3 nucleotides read TGTGCCAGCAGGCAGACTGCAACTAATGAAAAACTGTTTTTT. Amino acids: CASRQTATNEKLFF.

This clone has more than one count but fewer than ten. This chain links TRBV6-6 with TRBJ2-6; 7 positions match TRBD2. J lost 1 base, V lost 6 bases, and 3 bases had no gene match. Germline CDR1 reads MNHNY; CDR2 reads SVGAGI (reference sequence). The CDR3 is 15 residues long. CDR3 region: CASRGLRSGANVLTF. The CDR3 bases are TGTGCCAGCAGGGGACTAAGATCTGGGGCCAACGTCCTGACTTTC.

Regarding this clone: This same CDR3 is encoded by further DNA sequences in the sample. The chain uses TRBV18 and TRBJ1-1; 7 bases fit TRBD1. Germline CDR1 reads KGHSH; CDR2 reads LQKENI. The junction had 2 bases not matched to a gene; V was cut back by 6 bases and J by 1 base. CDR3 length: 13 residues. CDR3 sequence reads: CASSGQRNTEAFF. CDR3 nucleotides: TGTGCCAGCTCGGGACAGCGGAACACTGAAGCTTTCTTT.

This clone has a handful of counts. The chain has TRBV9 and TRBJ2-7; 7 bases are a match to TRBD1. Germline CDR1 reads SGDLS; CDR2 reads YYNGEE. The V gene end was trimmed by 3 bases and the J gene end by 2 bases; junction bases not matched to a gene: 8. This CDR3 is built from 15 residues. The CDR3 DNA reads TGTGCCAGCAGCGCCAAACCGGGACAGACCTACGAGCAGTACTTC. Protein sequence: CASSAKPGQTYEQYF.

The J gene is TRBJ2-2, the V gene TRBV11-2; TRBD2 aligns across 10 bases. The V segment lost 8 bases and the J segment 7 bases; nucleotides outside the gene matches: 10. Germline-derived CDR1 and CDR2 are SGHAT and FQNNGV. This CDR3 comprises 15 residues. The CDR3 protein is CASVLGASGGGELFF. The CDR3 bases are TGTGCCAGCGTCTTGGGAGCTAGCGGGGGCGGGGAGCTGTTTTTT. Using reference TRBV11-2 and TRBJ2-2 for the parts outside the CDR3, the full variable domain is EAGVAQSPRYKIIEKRQSVAFWCNPISGHATLYWYQQILGQGPKLLIQFQNNGVVDDSQLPKDRFSAERLKGVDSTLKIQPAKLEDSAVYLCASVLGASGGGELFFGEGSRLTVL.

This clone has only a few counts. The chain is built from TRBV19 and TRBJ1-1; TRBD1 agrees at 10 bases. J gave up 4 bases and V 10 bases, and 6 bases lay outside the gene matches. The CDR3 sequence is 13 residues long. Germline lookup yields CDR1 LNHDA and CDR2 SQIVND (reference sequence). DNA of the CDR3: TGTGCCACAAGACAGGGGGCGGGCACTGAAGCTTTCTTT. Amino acids: CATRQGAGTEAFF.

The V gene is TRBV6-5, the J gene TRBJ1-4, with no clear D. The V and J ends lost 5 bases and 1 base respectively, with 8 bases between them. The CDR3 sequence is 14 residues long. Germline CDR1 and CDR2: MNHEY and SVGAGI. CDR3 DNA: TGTGCCAGCAGTCGACCAGGAACTAATGAAAAACTGTTTTTT. It translates to CASSRPGTNEKLFF.

The genes are TRBV5-6 and TRBJ1-6; 11 bases fit TRBD1. The CDR3 is 16 residues long. CDR1 and CDR2 from the germline V gene are SGHDT and YYEEEE. V was clipped by 4 bases and J by 9 bases; unmatched bases: 9. CDR3 nucleotide sequence: TGTGCCAGCAGCCGGACAGGGGGCCTAGGTTTTTCACCCCTCCACTTT. The encoded protein is CASSRTGGLGFSPLHF.

The V call is TRBV4-3, the J call TRBJ1-1, with 10 bases fitting TRBD1. The CDR3 extends over 14 amino acids. Germline assignment: CDR1 LGHNA and CDR2 YSLEER. The V and J ends lost 3 bases and 6 bases, in that order; junction bases with no gene match: 4. CDR3 nucleotide sequence: TGCGCCAGCAGCCACCCCGGGACAGGGGCTGAAGCTTTCTTT. It encodes CASSHPGTGAEAFF.

V usage is TRBV10-3 and J usage is TRBJ1-4; D not certain. The CDR3 length is 13 residues. Deletions cut 7 bases from V and 7 bases from J, with 13 bases between. The V gene's germline CDR1 is ENHRY and CDR2 SYGVKD. CDR3 protein: CAINLNRGEKLFF. CDR3 in DNA: TGTGCCATCAACTTAAACCGCGGTGAAAAACTGTTTTTT.

In this sample, this clone turned up a few times. The chain employs TRBV7-9 and TRBJ2-7; TRBD1 is a possible D gene (6 bases). V lost 4 bases to trimming and J lost 0 bases, with 10 bases between them. The CDR3 covers 14 residues. Germline V gives CDR1 SEHNR, CDR2 FQNEAQ (reference sequence). The CDR3 reads CASSSQGSSYEQYF. Here the CDR3 DNA reads TGTGCCAGCAGCTCCCAGGGGAGCTCCTACGAGCAGTACTTC.